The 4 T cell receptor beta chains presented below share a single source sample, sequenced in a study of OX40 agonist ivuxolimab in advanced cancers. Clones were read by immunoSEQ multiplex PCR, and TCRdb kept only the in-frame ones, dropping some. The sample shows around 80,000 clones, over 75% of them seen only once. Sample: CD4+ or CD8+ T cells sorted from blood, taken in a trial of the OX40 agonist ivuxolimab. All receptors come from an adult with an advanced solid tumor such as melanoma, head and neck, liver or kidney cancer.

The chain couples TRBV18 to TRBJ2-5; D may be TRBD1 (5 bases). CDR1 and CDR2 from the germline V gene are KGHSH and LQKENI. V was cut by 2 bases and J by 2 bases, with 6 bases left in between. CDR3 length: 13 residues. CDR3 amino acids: CASSPRQQETQYF. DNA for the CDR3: TGTGCCAGCTCACCAAGACAGCAAGAGACCCAGTACTTC.

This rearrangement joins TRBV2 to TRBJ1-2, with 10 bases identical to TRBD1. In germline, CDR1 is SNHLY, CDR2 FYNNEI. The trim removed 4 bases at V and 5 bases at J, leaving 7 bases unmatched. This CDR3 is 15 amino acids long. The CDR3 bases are TGTGCCAGCAGTGGGGGACAGGGGTCTTCTTATGGCTACACCTTC. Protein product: CASSGGQGSSYGYTF.

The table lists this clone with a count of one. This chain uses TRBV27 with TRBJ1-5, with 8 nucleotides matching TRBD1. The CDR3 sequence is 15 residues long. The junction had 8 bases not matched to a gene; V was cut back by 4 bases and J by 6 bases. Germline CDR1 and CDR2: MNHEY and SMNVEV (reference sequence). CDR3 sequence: CASSSLTGAGQPQHF. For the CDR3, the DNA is TGTGCCAGCAGTTCCCTGACAGGGGCGGGTCAGCCCCAGCATTTT.

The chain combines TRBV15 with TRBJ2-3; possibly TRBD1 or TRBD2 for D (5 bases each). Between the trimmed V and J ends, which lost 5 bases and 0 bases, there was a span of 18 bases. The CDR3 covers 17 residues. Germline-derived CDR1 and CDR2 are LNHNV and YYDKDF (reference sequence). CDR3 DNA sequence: TGTGCCACCAGCGGGGGTCCTGGACGGCTTAGCACAGATACGCAGTATTTT. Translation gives CATSGGPGRLSTDTQYF.